This T cell receptor beta chain was obtained from a study of cytomegalovirus exposure and HLA in healthy donors. Primers for the PCR totalled 60 Vbeta and 13 Jbeta. Sequencing was performed with immunoSEQ multiplex PCR; in TCRdb, only in-frame clones are kept and a portion is missing. The table has 100,000 to 150,000 clones, over 65% seen once. This clone was observed a single time. V lost 0 bases, J lost 5 bases, and 0 bases stayed unmatched. Germline values: CDR1 SGHDT, CDR2 YYEEEE. This CDR3 contains 13 residues. This chain connects TRBV5-6 to TRBJ2-5; 8 bases align to TRBD1. Sequenced material: PBMCs. The clonotype comes from a man aged 40-50 years in good health and CMV-seronegative. CDR3 residues: CASSLDRGETQYF. CDR3 nucleotides: TGTGCCAGCAGCTTGGACAGGGGGGAGACCCAGTACTTC. The complete variable domain, with remaining parts taken from reference TRBV5-6 and TRBJ2-5, reads DAGVTQSPTHLIKTRGQQVTLRCSPKSGHDTVSWYQQALGQGPQFIFQYYEEEERQRGNFPDRFSGHQFPNYSSELNVNALLLGDSALYLCASSLDRGETQYFGPGTRLLVL.